Included here is one T cell receptor (beta chain) sequence, with context. What it binds is not known. V shed 5 bases, J shed 6 bases, and the junction held 5 bases outside the gene matches. The CDR3 consists of 14 residues. Germline V CDR1 and CDR2: GTSNPN, SVGIG (reference sequence). This specimen belongs to a study of PD-1 blockade in mismatch repair-deficient tumors. Study-wide background: Patients had eleven to twelve mismatch repair-deficient cancer types, all previously treated and progressing.

Sequencing used immunoSEQ multiplex PCR; TCRdb keeps in-frame clones, though not all of them. The data show some 40,000 clones, with over 70% seen just once and 1% to 1.4% held by the top ten. Broader study findings: Rapid post-treatment expansion, then contraction, generally preceding radiologic response, marked tumor-resident clones.

PCR or immunohistochemistry showed mismatch repair deficiency in every enrolled patient. TCR sequencing covered three patients who responded to pembrolizumab. This chain uses TRBV30 with TRBJ2-1, with 12 positions matching TRBD2. The receptor was derived from an adult with mismatch repair-deficient cancer. The sequenced sample was PBMCs, obtained 38 to 40 weeks after starting pembrolizumab. The CDR3 nucleotides are TGTGCCTGGGGGGGACTAGCGGGTTTCAATGAGCAGTTCTTC. Translating it yields CAWGGLAGFNEQFF.